The clone carrying this TCR beta chain occurred many times. What it binds is unknown. The sample originates from a study of T cells in Graves' hyperthyroidism and ophthalmopathy. Study details: Peripheral blood sampling occurred at initial diagnosis, before any treatment. Study findings and constraints: It was a median about 6 months before onset that the model predicted ophthalmopathy. Blood also held most thyroid clonotypes expanded beyond 0.001.

With duration under 3 months, ophthalmopathy was active: Clinical Activity Score at least 3, NOSPECS at least 4. V gave up 6 bases and J gave up 4 bases, with 22 bases separating them. Germline V CDR1 and CDR2: DFQATT, SNEGSKA (reference sequence). This CDR3 has 15 residues. From RNA transcripts, TCR beta CDR3 regions were amplified. First-round RT-PCR with HTBI primers amplified the TCR CDR3 region. TCRdb independently ran MiXCR on the multiplex PCR reads; one entry per CDR3 protein. This table has 330,000 or so distinct CDR3 sequences, around 18% appearing once. The rearrangement links TRBV20-1 to TRBJ2-7; possibly TRBD2 for D (6 bases). This TCR derives from a woman in her thirties or forties with Graves' ophthalmopathy. Sequencing was carried out using blood. CDR3 amino acids: CSATIPGLLSYEQYF. As DNA, the CDR3 is TGCAGTGCAACCATCCCGGGACTCCTGTCATACGAGCAGTACTTC.